By share, the clone carrying this T cell receptor (beta chain) ranks as large (0.1 to 1%). The antigen remains unidentified. TCRdb ran MiXCR on the 5' RACE reads and lists one entry per CDR3 protein. The repertoire holds 3,500 to 4,000 distinct CDR3 sequences, with 8% to 9.5% as singletons. Specified time point: sample taken at primary tumor resection. Whole RNA obtained from tumor, nontumor lung or frozen PBMC underwent sequencing without sorting. The CDR3 has 12 residues. The V end was cut by 4 bases, the J end by 7 bases, with 8 bases between. Germline assignment: CDR1 SGHTA and CDR2 FQGNSA. This specimen comes from a study of spatial heterogeneity in lung cancer. Study-wide results and limits: Expanded alpha and beta TCR counts within tumors tracked tumor mutation counts.

The chain couples TRBV7-2 to TRBJ2-1, with D maybe TRBD1 (5 bases). Sample: lung tumor tissue, taken at surgery. The sequence was collected from a male donor with early-stage non-small cell lung cancer. In DNA form, the CDR3 reads TGTGCCAGCAGCTCGTACAGGAATGAGCAGTTCTTC. Residues: CASSSYRNEQFF.